The clone carrying this T cell receptor (beta chain) was counted only a few times. TCRdb redid the calling of the PCR reads with MiXCR, one entry per CDR3 protein. The sample shows 100,000 or so distinct CDR3 sequences, around a third of them seen only once. This CDR3 is built from 17 residues. Deletions cut 2 bases from V and 3 bases from J, with 16 bases between. Germline V lookup: CDR1 MNHEY, CDR2 SVGEGT. The sample comes from a study of molecular identifiers for immune sequencing clone quantification. The TCR originated in a human donor in good health. Some libraries in this study had Jurkat cell RNA spiked in. The rearrangement links TRBV6-2 or TRBV6-3 to TRBJ2-2; weak D call: TRBD1 (6 bases). Material: naive CD8+ T cells from blood, with Jurkat cell RNA spiked in. The subset here: FACS-sorted CD8+CD4-CCR7+CD45RA+ naive T cells. CDR3 coding DNA: TGTGCCAGCAGTTACCCCTTTGCACAGGGAGACACCGGGGAGCTGTTTTTT. This codes for CASSYPFAQGDTGELFF.